This T cell receptor (beta chain) was identified during a study of radiotherapy plus CTLA-4 blockade in lung cancer. Study-wide context: Among all patients, approximately 17% showed objective responses, while approximately 30% had disease control.

Germline V CDR1 and CDR2: LNHDA, SQIVND (reference sequence). The V gene end was trimmed by 6 bases and the J gene end by 3 bases; junction bases not matched to a gene: 5. The CDR3 totals 13 residues. Those patients who had chemo-refractory metastatic non-small-cell lung cancer were given focal radiation along with CTLA-4 blockade through ipilimumab. Here immunoSEQ multiplex PCR was the method, and the copy in TCRdb shows in-frame clones only, minus some. This sample has about 45,000 clones, with around 73% found just once. This receptor was obtained from a human donor with non-small cell lung cancer who had a complete response to radiotherapy plus ipilimumab. This chain connects TRBV19 to TRBJ2-7, with TRBD1 matching over 7 bases. Sequences were derived from peripheral blood, sampled from a patient treated with radiotherapy plus ipilimumab. This CDR3 reads CASSKQGNYEQYF. CDR3 DNA: TGTGCCAGTAGCAAACAGGGGAACTACGAGCAGTACTTC.